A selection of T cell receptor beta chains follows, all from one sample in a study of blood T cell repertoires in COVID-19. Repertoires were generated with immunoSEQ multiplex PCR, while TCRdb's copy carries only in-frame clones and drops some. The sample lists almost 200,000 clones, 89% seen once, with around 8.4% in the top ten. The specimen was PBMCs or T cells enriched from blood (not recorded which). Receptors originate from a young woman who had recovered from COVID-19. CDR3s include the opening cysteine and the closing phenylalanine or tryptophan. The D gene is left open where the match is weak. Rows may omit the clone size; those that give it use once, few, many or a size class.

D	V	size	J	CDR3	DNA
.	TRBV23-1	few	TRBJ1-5	CASSRDYQPQHF	TGCGCCAGCTCACGGGACTATCAGCCCCAGCATTTT
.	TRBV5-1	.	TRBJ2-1	CASSLVSTYNEQFF	TGCGCCAGCAGCTTGGTTTCTACCTACAATGAGCAGTTCTTC
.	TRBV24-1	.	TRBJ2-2	CATSGGVTANTGELFF	TGTGCCACCAGTGGGGGGGTCACCGCGAACACCGGGGAGCTGTTTTTT
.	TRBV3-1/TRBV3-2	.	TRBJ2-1	CASSQDKLQLNEQFF	TGTGCCAGCAGCCAAGATAAGTTACAGCTCAATGAGCAGTTCTTC
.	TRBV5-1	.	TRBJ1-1	CASSPPSGGLNTEAFF	TGCGCCAGCAGCCCTCCCTCGGGGGGTTTGAACACTGAAGCTTTCTTT
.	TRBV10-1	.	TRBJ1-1	CASSGDSAVAFF	TGCGCCAGCAGTGGGGACTCAGCCGTAGCTTTCTTT
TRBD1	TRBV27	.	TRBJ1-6	CASLPSDRADSPLHF	TGTGCCAGCCTCCCTAGCGACAGGGCAGATTCACCCCTCCACTTT
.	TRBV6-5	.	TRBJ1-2	CASMPMWAITNGYTF	TGTGCCAGCATGCCTATGTGGGCTATTACAAATGGCTACACCTTC
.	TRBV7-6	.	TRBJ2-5	CASRQSILITETQYF	TGTGCCAGCAGACAAAGTATCTTGATTACAGAGACCCAGTACTTC
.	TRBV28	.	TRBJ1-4	CASRTGGSGNEKLFF	TGTGCCAGTAGAACGGGGGGTTCGGGGAATGAAAAACTGTTTTTT
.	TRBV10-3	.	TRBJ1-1	CAIRKTGNTEAFF	TGTGCCATCAGGAAGACGGGGAACACTGAAGCTTTCTTT
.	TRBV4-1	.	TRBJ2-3	CASSQDGVAADTQYF	TGCGCCAGCAGCCAAGATGGAGTTGCGGCAGATACGCAGTATTTT
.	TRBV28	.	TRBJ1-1	CASSHEGGMNTEAFF	TGTGCCAGCAGTCACGAGGGGGGGATGAACACTGAAGCTTTCTTT
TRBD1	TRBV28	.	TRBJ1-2	CASSQGTVSFNYGYTF	TGTGCCAGCAGCCAAGGGACAGTTTCCTTCAACTATGGCTACACCTTC
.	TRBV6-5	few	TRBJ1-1	CASRPRGEVLEAFF	TGTGCCAGCAGGCCGCGGGGTGAAGTTTTAGAAGCTTTCTTT
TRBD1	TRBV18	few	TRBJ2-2	CASSREGGPNTGELFF	TGTGCCAGCTCACGAGAAGGGGGCCCGAACACCGGGGAGCTGTTTTTT
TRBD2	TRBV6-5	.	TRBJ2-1	CASSYSGGTNEQFF	TGTGCCAGCAGTTACAGCGGGGGCACGAATGAGCAGTTCTTC
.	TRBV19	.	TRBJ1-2	CASSSKSRNYGYTF	TGTGCCAGTAGTTCTAAATCCCGCAACTATGGCTACACCTTC
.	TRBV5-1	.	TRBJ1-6	CASSYVPVNSPLHF	TGCGCCAGCAGCTACGTGCCAGTAAATTCACCCCTCCACTTT
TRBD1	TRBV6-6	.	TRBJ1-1	CASSFLGQGARAEAFF	TGTGCCAGCAGTTTCCTCGGACAGGGGGCAAGGGCTGAAGCTTTCTTT
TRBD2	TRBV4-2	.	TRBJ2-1	CASSQAGGSYNEQFF	TGTGCCAGCAGCCAAGCGGGGGGATCCTACAATGAGCAGTTCTTC
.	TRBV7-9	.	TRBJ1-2	CASSFGGNNYGYTF	TGTGCCAGCTCCTTTGGGGGGAACAACTATGGCTACACCTTC
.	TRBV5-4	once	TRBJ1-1	CASSLGESEAFF	TGTGCCAGCAGCTTGGGTGAGTCTGAAGCTTTCTTT
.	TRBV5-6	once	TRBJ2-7	CASSVLGGTGPYEQYF	TGTGCCAGCAGCGTCCTGGGGGGGACAGGTCCCTACGAGCAGTACTTC
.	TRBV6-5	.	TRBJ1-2	CASRLDRRYGYTF	TGTGCCAGCAGATTAGACAGGCGCTATGGCTACACCTTC
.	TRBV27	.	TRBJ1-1	CASGGTRNTEAFF	TGTGCCAGTGGAGGGACGCGGAACACTGAAGCTTTCTTT
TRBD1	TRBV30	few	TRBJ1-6	CAWSRERGRDSPLHF	TGTGCCTGGAGTAGGGAAAGGGGGCGGGATTCACCCCTCCACTTT
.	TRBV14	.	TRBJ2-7	CASSQDLMAGPSYEQYF	TGTGCCAGCAGCCAAGATTTGATGGCGGGACCCTCCTACGAGCAGTACTTC
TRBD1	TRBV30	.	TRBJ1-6	CACTGGAGNSPLHF	TGTGCCTGTACAGGGGGCGCGGGTAATTCACCCCTCCACTTT
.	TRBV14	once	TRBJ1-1	CASSRGGSAGKFYAEAFF	TGTGCCAGCAGCCGAGGAGGCAGTGCCGGGAAATTTTACGCTGAAGCTTTCTTT
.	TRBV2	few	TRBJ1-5	CASVVSSNQPQHF	TGTGCCAGCGTCGTGTCGAGCAATCAGCCCCAGCATTTT
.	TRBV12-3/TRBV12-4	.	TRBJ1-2	CASSRQRGGYTF	TGTGCCAGCAGTCGCCAGAGAGGTGGCTACACCTTC